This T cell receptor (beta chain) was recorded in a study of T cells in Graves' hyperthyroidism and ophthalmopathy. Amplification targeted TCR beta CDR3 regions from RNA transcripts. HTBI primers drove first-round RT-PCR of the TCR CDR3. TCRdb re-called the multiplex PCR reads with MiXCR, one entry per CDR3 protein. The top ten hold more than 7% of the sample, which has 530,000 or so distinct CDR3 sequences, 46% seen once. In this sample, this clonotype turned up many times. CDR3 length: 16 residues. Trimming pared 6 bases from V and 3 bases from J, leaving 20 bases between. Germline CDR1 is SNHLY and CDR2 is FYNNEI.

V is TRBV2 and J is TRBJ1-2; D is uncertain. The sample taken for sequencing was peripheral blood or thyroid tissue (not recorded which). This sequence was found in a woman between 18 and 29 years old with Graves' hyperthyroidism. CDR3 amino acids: CASRDAGPSGDYGYTF. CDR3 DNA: TGTGCCAGCAGGGACGCCGGACCCTCCGGGGACTATGGCTACACCTTC.